This entry features one T cell receptor beta chain sequence. These data originate in a study of T cell changes during pregnancy in multiple sclerosis. Germline CDR1 GTSNPN, CDR2 SVGIG (reference sequence). The CDR3 contains 13 residues. Trimming shortened V by 0 bases and J by 4 bases, and 9 bases separated the two germline ends. Profiling relied on immunoSEQ multiplex PCR, and the TCRdb table lists in-frame clones only, not all of them. This sample has tens of thousands of clones, with about nine tenths found just once. The V gene is TRBV30, the J gene TRBJ1-2; no clear D gene. This TCR was recovered from a female donor in good health, enrolled as a control in a pregnancy study. The sample consisted of CD4+ T cells from peripheral blood mononuclear cells, taken after pregnancy. The CDR3 DNA reads TGTGCCTGGAGTGTTCCGGGTGGCTATGGCTACACCTTC. It specifies CAWSVPGGYGYTF.